This T cell receptor beta chain stems from a study of tumor-infiltrating lymphocytes in glioblastoma multiforme. Points from the study as a whole: Only one glioblastoma patient had TCR and mutation analysis. Detected clone frequencies may not reflect cell counts, being RNA-based. No surface-marker sorting into functional T cell subtypes was done.

Regarding this clonotype: Its target is unknown. One end of the junction is discordant with germline, which a read error may explain.

CDR3 length: 18 amino acids. Three nested ARM-PCR rounds with V-beta and C-beta primers built TCRB libraries. Unique molecular identifiers were not described for the libraries. TCRdb analysed the multiplex PCR reads with MiXCR anew, one entry per CDR3 protein. The table shows around 33,000 distinct CDR3 sequences, with 60% to 75% occurring only once. This TCR derives from a male donor with glioblastoma. The sequenced sample was brain tumor tissue. The chain combines TRBV12-3 or TRBV12-4 with TRBJ2-6, with D perhaps TRBD1 (5 bases). CDR3 amino acids: CGSSPRTQLPSGANVLIF. The CDR3 DNA sequence: TGTGGCAGCAGTCCCCGGACACAGCTACCCTCTGGGGCCAACGTCCTGATTTTC.